This record covers a single T cell receptor beta chain. The data originate from a study of identical twins. CDR3 length: 15 residues. The germline V gene encodes CDR1 LGHNA and CDR2 YSLEER. V lost 0 bases and J lost 2, with 9 bases in between. TCRdb re-derived calls from the 5' RACE reads in MiXCR, one entry per CDR3 protein. The data contain 650,000 to 800,000 distinct CDR3 sequences, 8.5% to 9.5% of them singletons. The same data also went into a second study, on yellow fever vaccine responses in identical twins.

The genes are TRBV4-3 and TRBJ2-3; D uncertain. Sequencing was carried out using PBMCs. This receptor was obtained from a young woman in good health. The CDR3 loop reads CASSQDMANTDTQYF. CDR3 nucleotides: TGCGCCAGCAGCCAAGACATGGCAAACACAGATACGCAGTATTTT.